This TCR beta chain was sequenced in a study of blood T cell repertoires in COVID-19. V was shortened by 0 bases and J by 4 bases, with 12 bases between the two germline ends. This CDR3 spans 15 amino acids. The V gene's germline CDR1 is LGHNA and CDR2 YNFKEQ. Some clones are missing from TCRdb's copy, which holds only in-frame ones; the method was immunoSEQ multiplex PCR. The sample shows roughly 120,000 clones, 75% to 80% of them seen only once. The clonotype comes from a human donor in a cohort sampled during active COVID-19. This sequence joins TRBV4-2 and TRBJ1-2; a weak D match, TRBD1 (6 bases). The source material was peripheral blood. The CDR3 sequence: CASSQDLGQLYGYTF. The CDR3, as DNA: TGTGCCAGCAGCCAAGATCTTGGACAGCTCTATGGCTACACCTTC.